This record looks at one T cell receptor (beta chain) sequence and its context. What antigen it recognizes has not been identified. No base quality information exists; no much larger clone differs at one position. This specimen comes from a study of cytomegalovirus exposure and HLA in healthy donors (dated by TCRdb to about 2017). With respect to the entire study: An earlier analysis of a few hundred of the donors reported 276 Gb of sequence data and 117 million unique TCR beta sequences obtained from 180 million or so T cells. Around 300 gigabases of sequencing data and tens of millions of unique TCR sequences were included in an early release covering 550 to 800 HLA-typed donors. The genetic ancestry cluster associated with self-reported Caucasian donors included 81% of the roughly 400 genotyped donors. The study was designed to test whether signatures of past pathogen exposure could be identified by cataloging public T cell receptors. The study profiled the T cell repertoires of approximately 700 subjects by immunosequencing and related them to cytomegalovirus serostatus. A separate validation cohort of roughly 130 different subjects was used in addition to the roughly 670-subject first cohort. High-throughput TCR immunosequencing, statistical association of individual TCRs with disease status, and machine learning were combined to predict cytomegalovirus infection status. A later analysis re-examined previously published TCR beta repertoires from about 700 donors and added high-resolution HLA genotyping to investigate patterns of TCR occurrence. The later analysis used no new phenotypic data to find candidate immune exposures, relying instead on TCR beta sequences and their occurrence across donors. An earlier analysis of several hundred of the donors applied high-throughput TCR beta sequencing to assess whether each TCR beta V gene segment acted as functional or pseudogenic. Donor age, sex, ethnicity and CMV serostatus were compiled together with the repertoire data. A later genetic analysis used genome-wide SNP genotypes for about 60% of the 666 donors, treating that subset as a discovery cohort. Every discovery cohort repertoire had been produced on one sequencing platform. Class I and class II HLA loci were covered by the typing at four-digit resolution. The number of typed donors differed by locus: about 629-640 for A, B, C, DRB1 and DQB1; approximately 530 for DQA1; 606 for DPA1; and about 450 for DPB1. Four to six DR-DQ haplotypes were handled as single units for association and clustering because linkage in the cohort was strong. Among a few hundred genotyped donors of the cohort, an average of around 240,000 unique TCR beta nucleotide sequences were sequenced per donor, roughly 18% of them non-productive.

V has 3 bases trimmed and J has 11 bases trimmed; junction bases matching no gene number 8. CDR1 and CDR2 are read off the germline V gene (reference sequence) as SEHNR and FQNEAQ. From the cysteine up to the phenylalanine, the CDR3 has a length of 14 residues. The kept DNA is CDR3 alone, 42 bases in frame from the first base. The library was obtained by the immunoSEQ multiplex PCR assay. The multiplex PCR relied on a mix of 60 forward primers for TCR Vbeta segments and 13 reverse primers for TCR Jbeta segments. The CDR3 region of rearranged TCR beta genes was amplified from genomic DNA by a multiplex PCR assay. The Illumina HiSeq System was used to sequence the amplified TCR beta libraries as 87-base-pair reads. Per the original workflow: Across the 600 to 700 repertoires, a later analysis counted tens of millions of unique TCR beta chains, some 11 million of which were shared by at least two donors. Raw reads were error-corrected and collapsed into unique sequences with a nearest-neighbor algorithm that merged closely related sequences to remove PCR and sequencing errors. Alignment of CDR3 sequences to IMGT reference sequences was used to assign V, D and J gene segments. For a sequence to be retained, a match of at least six nucleotides was required to both a V gene segment and a J gene segment. Rearrangements were classified as productive when the CDR3 lacked stop codons and remained in frame with V and J, and all other rearrangements were classified as non-productive. CDR3 was defined according to IMGT convention as the region running from the second conserved V-encoded cysteine to the conserved J-encoded phenylalanine. The earlier analysis of 500 to 750 of the donors excluded any sequence lacking an unambiguous match to a single V gene segment. An earlier analysis of 587 of the donors called V segments functional above 56.7% productive rearrangements and segregating when the between-donor standard deviation exceeded 5%. A statistical classification framework was built to diagnose cytomegalovirus status from the catalog of TCR beta chain sequences. In a later analysis, V and J genes were assigned by comparing TCR nucleotide sequences against IMGT/GENE-DB human TR gene sequences. In a later analysis, CDR3 sequences and most-parsimonious VDJ recombination scenarios were assigned using the TCRdist pipeline. In a later analysis, every TCR beta chain was defined by the combination of its CDR3 amino acid sequence and its V-gene family, and reads without a unique V-gene family were dropped. As a way to deal with suspected cross-contamination and a sequencing artifact, a later analysis dropped 450 to 700 nucleotide sequences that were highly shared and had low generation probability. A later analysis calculated a clonal expansion index for each public chain from normalized within-repertoire ranks of inferred template counts. Generation probabilities in a later analysis came from a VDJ recombination model fitted to out-of-frame rearrangements, and those results were checked against IGoR. A later analysis scored TCR-TCR, TCR-HLA and TCR-CMV co-occurrence with hypergeometric tests, applying a repertoire-size bias correction to TCR pairs. False discovery rates were estimated in a later analysis by permuting HLA or CMV assignments 20 times. In a later analysis, co-occurring TCRs were grouped using DBSCAN, with TCRdist sequence similarity added in when clustering inside HLA-allele-positive subsets. Repertoires with fewer than 30,000 or more than 120,000 public chains, plus five repertoires with anomalous nucleotide sharing, were excluded from co-occurrence clustering. TCRdb's version of the immuneACCESS table is confined to in-frame rearrangements and falls short of the full clone set. An unresolved V gene accounts for under half of the shortfall where checked; the remainder is of unknown origin. V, J and clone size derive from that table, while D and trimming were established from the DNA sequence. The sample table records 150,000 to 200,000 clones; around 80% of these occur just once. 6.5% to 7.5% of the sample is held by the ten biggest clonotypes.

The cohort consisted of more than 650 healthy bone marrow donors. All cohort members were sampled while nominally healthy, although unrecorded immune exposures were likely present. The donor tested CMV seropositive, placing the donor among the approximately 290 seropositive members of the cohort. A peripheral blood sample was provided by each donor, and peripheral blood mononuclear cells were used for TCR beta sequencing. The Qiagen DNeasy Blood Extraction Kit was used to extract genomic DNA from the blood cell samples. Study-wide conclusions, independent of this receptor: A further reported finding was that TCR beta sequences accurately predicted the HLA-A and HLA-B alleles for most subjects in the first cohort. The classifier was reported to diagnose cytomegalovirus status with high specificity and sensitivity in both the original and validation cohorts. In an earlier analysis of roughly 560 of the donors, most TCR beta V segments were observed in productive rearrangements about 90% or about 30% of the time, broadly matching IMGT annotations. Linkage disequilibrium might explain the correlated functional status among segregating V segments, but an unknown experimental factor could not be ruled out. In this cohort, only TCR beta chains were sequenced, and detectable features were limited by the absence of alpha or paired-chain data. A later analysis associated about 17,000 TCR beta sequences with specific HLA alleles at a false discovery rate of 0.05. Across donors, most TCR sequences were observed very rarely, whereas some public TCRs were present in many individuals. According to a later analysis, most CMV-associated TCR beta chains appeared to be HLA-restricted, and the HLA associations seemed to be driven largely by CMV exposure. Because counts were too low, seventeen rarely observed V segments, including chromosome 9 orphons, were left out of the earlier analysis of 500 to 750 of the donors. CMV serostatus was the only immune exposure information available for the cohort. An association between a missense DCLRE1C variant and V-gene and J-gene trimming of TCR beta chains was found in a later genetic analysis and replicated in an independent cohort. When HLA alleles, especially DR and DQ, strongly co-occurred, TCR associations were difficult to assign to individual alleles. In a later analysis, TCR association rates were found to vary across HLA loci, with the most associated TCRs seen for DRB1 alleles and the fewest for HLA-C alleles. The 87-base-pair reads could not distinguish some IMGT-functional V segments, including TRBV6-2 and TRBV6-3, so those segments were excluded. The authors suggested that the approach could potentially be extended to other disease states and immunological phenotypes. Because some donors lacked HLA typing at each locus, the association tests relied only on the typed subset. The study gave a list of more than 150 TCR beta chains associated with cytomegalovirus. Compared with the approximately 720-donor mean, donors in an Asian-associated ancestry cluster had fewer N-insertions in productive TCRs, according to a later genetic analysis. According to a later analysis, parvovirus B19, influenza, CMV and Epstein-Barr virus appeared linked to several top co-occurrence clusters. Three of the identified cytomegalovirus-associated TCR beta chains were confirmed in vitro to be specific for cytomegalovirus antigens. Sequencing depth was assumed to be roughly uniform across donors in the presence/absence analyses, though that assumption may not hold. A later analysis found that HLA-associated TCR beta chains were more clonally expanded and had lower generation probabilities than equally common non-associated chains. A cluster of highly shared sequence variants was judged likely to be a technical artifact of the sequencing pipeline.

The receptor was derived from a woman in her twenties or thirties in good health and CMV-seropositive. The sequence is built from TRBV7-9 and TRBJ1-4; 8 of the junction bases match TRBD1. Sequencing was done on a sample of PBMCs. The CDR3 amino acid sequence is: CASSFRDRPLKLFF. The sequenced DNA: TGTGCCAGCAGCTTCCGGGACAGGCCCCTCAAACTGTTTTTT.